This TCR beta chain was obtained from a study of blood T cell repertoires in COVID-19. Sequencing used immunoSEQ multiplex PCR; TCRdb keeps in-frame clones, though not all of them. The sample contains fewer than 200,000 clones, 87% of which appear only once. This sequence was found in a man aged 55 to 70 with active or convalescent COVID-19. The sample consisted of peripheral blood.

The CDR3 nucleotides read TGTGCCAGCAGAAAGGGACAAGCAAACATTCAGTACTTC. It codes for CASRKGQANIQYF. This chain links TRBV2 with TRBJ2-4, with D tentatively TRBD1 (6 bases). V was clipped by 6 bases and J by 6 bases, with 12 bases between them. Germline V gene data show CDR1 as SNHLY and CDR2 as FYNNEI. The CDR3 is made up of 13 amino acids.